Below are 6 T cell receptor beta chains sequenced from a single sample in a study of blood T cell repertoires in COVID-19. Profiling relied on immunoSEQ multiplex PCR, and the TCRdb table lists in-frame clones only, not all of them. The sample shows 150,000 to 200,000 clones, approximately 75% of them seen only once. The source material was peripheral blood. The source of these receptors is a human donor in a cohort sampled during active COVID-19.

The chain recombines TRBV3-1 (or the pseudogene TRBV3-2) with TRBJ1-3, with TRBD1 identical over 8 bases. This CDR3 is 14 amino acids long. V trimming: 5 bases; J trimming: 7 bases; junction bases outside the gene matches: 7. Germline CDR1 and CDR2: LGHDT and YNNKEL (reference sequence). CDR3 sequence (DNA): TGTGCCAGCAGCACTGGGACAGGAGGGAACACCATATATTTT. Translating gives CASSTGTGGNTIYF.

The chain couples TRBV5-1 to TRBJ1-3; D gene ambiguous. V lost 4 bases to trimming and J lost 1 base, with 12 bases between them. This CDR3 has 15 amino acids. The V gene's germline CDR1 is SGHRS and CDR2 YFSETQ. The CDR3 region has the DNA TGCGCCAGCAGCCACGGGGTTACTTCTGGAAACACCATATATTTT. It specifies CASSHGVTSGNTIYF. Full variable domain (remainder filled in from reference TRBV5-1 and TRBJ1-3): KAGVTQTPRYLIKTRGQQVTLSCSPISGHRSVSWYQQTPGQGLQFLFEYFSETQRNKGNFPGRFSGRQFSNSRSEMNVSTLELGDSALYLCASSHGVTSGNTIYFGEGSWLTVV.

This chain's CDR3 is CASSFLFSPLHF. Here the CDR3 DNA reads TGTGCCAGCAGTTTTCTCTTTTCACCCCTCCACTTT. V is TRBV27 and J is TRBJ1-6; D is unclear. Germline assignment: CDR1 MNHEY and CDR2 SMNVEV (reference sequence). V was cut by 3 bases and J by 9 bases, with 6 bases left in between. This CDR3 has 12 residues.

V gene TRBV12-3 or TRBV12-4 combines with J gene TRBJ1-4, with D possibly TRBD1 on 5 matching bases. Trimming removed 5 bases at V and 8 bases at J, with 9 bases between. CDR3 size: 12 residues. CDR3 sequence reads: CASSLWTEKLFF. The CDR3 DNA follows: TGTGCCAGCAGTCTATGGACAGAAAAACTGTTTTTT.

The V and J genes are TRBV4-3 and TRBJ2-3; 9 bases agree with TRBD2. This CDR3 has 17 residues. J gave up 4 bases and V 1 base, and 9 bases lay outside the gene matches. Looked up from germline, CDR1 is LGHNA and CDR2 is YSLEER. The CDR3 DNA is TGCGCCAGCAGCCAAGCCAGTTTGCTAGCGGGACCAGATACGCAGTATTTT. This sequence encodes CASSQASLLAGPDTQYF.

V is TRBV28 and J is TRBJ1-4; a possible D gene is TRBD1 (6 bases). Germline CDR1 reads MDHEN; CDR2 reads SYDVKM. V dropped 5 bases and J dropped 7 bases, with 17 bases sitting between them. CDR3 size: 15 residues. CDR3 nucleotide sequence: TGTGCCAGCAGTGGCCGGACAGCCCAGGCTGAAAAACTGTTTTTT. This sequence encodes CASSGRTAQAEKLFF.